Included here is one T cell receptor beta chain sequence, with context. This record comes from a study of human T cells and chemical hapten exposure. Study-level background: Small differences in pooled library volume mainly drove the variation in TCR yields per sample.

Time point denoted: patch test 3, about 24 weeks after DPC sensitization. As for treatment: therapeutic diphenylcyclopropenone sensitization with weekly scalp DPC. The CDR3 sequence is 17 residues long. Germline V gives CDR1 LGHNA, CDR2 YSLEER. The junction had 15 bases not matched to a gene; V was cut back by 5 bases and J by 5 bases. TCRdb ran MiXCR on the RACE reads and lists one entry per CDR3 protein. The repertoire holds around 200,000 distinct CDR3 sequences, with around 23% as singletons. The chain joins TRBV4-3 to TRBJ2-7; 10 positions match TRBD1. The TCR was taken from a woman aged 35 to 49 with alopecia areata. Some clones in this sample may be carry-over from other donors' samples. Sample: whole blood, taken in connection with sensitization to the hapten diphenylcyclopropenone (DPC). CDR3 sequence (DNA): TGCGCCAGCAGCTACTCCTTCCCGGGACAGGGGTCCCACGAGCAGTACTTC. Its translation is CASSYSFPGQGSHEQYF.